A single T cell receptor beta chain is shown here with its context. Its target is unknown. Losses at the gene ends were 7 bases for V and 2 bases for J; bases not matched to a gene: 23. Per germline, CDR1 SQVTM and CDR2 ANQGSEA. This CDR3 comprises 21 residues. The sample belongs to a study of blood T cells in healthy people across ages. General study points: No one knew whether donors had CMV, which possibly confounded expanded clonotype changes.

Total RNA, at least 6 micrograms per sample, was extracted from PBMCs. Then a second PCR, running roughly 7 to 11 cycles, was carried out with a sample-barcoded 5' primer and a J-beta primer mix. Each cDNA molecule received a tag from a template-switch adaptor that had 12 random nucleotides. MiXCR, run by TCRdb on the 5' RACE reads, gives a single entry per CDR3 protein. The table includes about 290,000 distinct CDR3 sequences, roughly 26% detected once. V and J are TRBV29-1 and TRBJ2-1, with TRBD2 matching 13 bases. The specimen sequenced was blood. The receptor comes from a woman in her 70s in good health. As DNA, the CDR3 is TGCAGCGCTCCAAAACGGGAGGGCCGGACTAGCGGGAGCCCTACCTACAATGAGCAGTTCTTC. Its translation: CSAPKREGRTSGSPTYNEQFF.